This T cell receptor beta chain originates from a study of blood T cell repertoires in COVID-19. Background on the study: The United States, Italy and Spain supplied acute and convalescent COVID-19 samples. Sample material is recorded as cDNA or gDNA derived from T cells, B-cell-depleted T cells, or PBMCs.

Per the original data handling: Amplification with reference gene primers provided the estimates of nucleated cell counts. Clones were read by immunoSEQ multiplex PCR, and TCRdb kept only the in-frame ones, dropping some. The DNA was the basis for D and trimming; V, J and clone size are from that table. Altogether approximately 60,000 clones are present, about four fifths being singletons, with the ten largest covering under 7%. The CDR3 has 17 amino acids. This chain links TRBV21-1 with TRBJ2-3; the table's D call, TRBD2, was not checked against the DNA. TRBV21-1 is a pseudogene. The clonotype comes from a human donor in a cohort sampled during active COVID-19. Specimen: peripheral blood. CDR3 sequence: CASRENGLAGGTDTQYF. CDR3 sequence (DNA): TGTGCCAGCAGGGAAAACGGTCTAGCGGGGGGAACAGATACGCAGTATTTT.